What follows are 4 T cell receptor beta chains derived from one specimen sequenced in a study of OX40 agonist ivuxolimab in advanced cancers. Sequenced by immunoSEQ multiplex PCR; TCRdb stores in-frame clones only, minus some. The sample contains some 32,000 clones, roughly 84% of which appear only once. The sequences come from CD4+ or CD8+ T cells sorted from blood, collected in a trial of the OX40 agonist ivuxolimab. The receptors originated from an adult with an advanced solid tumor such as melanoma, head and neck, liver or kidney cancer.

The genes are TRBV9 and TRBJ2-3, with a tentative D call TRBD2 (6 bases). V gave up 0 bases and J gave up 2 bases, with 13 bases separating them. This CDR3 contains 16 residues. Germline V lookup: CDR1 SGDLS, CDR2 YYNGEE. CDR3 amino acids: CASSVDGGGATDTQYF. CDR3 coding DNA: TGTGCCAGCAGCGTAGATGGGGGAGGCGCCACAGATACGCAGTATTTT. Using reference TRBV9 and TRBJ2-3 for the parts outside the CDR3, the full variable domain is DSGVTQTPKHLITATGQRVTLRCSPRSGDLSVYWYQQSLDQGLQFLIQYYNGEERAKGNILERFSAQQFPDLHSELNLSSLELGDSALYFCASSVDGGGATDTQYFGPGTRLTVL.

CDR3 DNA: TGTGCCAGCAGCCCCCAGGAACAGTCCTACGAGCAGTACTTC. Translated, it gives CASSPQEQSYEQYF. The J gene is TRBJ2-7, the V gene TRBV7-9; D remains unclear. The CDR3 contains 14 residues. Germline lookup yields CDR1 SEHNR and CDR2 FQNEAQ (reference sequence). Trimming stripped 5 bases from V and 1 base from J, with 12 bases between.

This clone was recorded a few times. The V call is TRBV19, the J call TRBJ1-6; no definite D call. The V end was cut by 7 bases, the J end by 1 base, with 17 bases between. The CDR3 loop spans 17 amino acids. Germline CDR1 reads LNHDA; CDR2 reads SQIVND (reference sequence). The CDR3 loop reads CASNKEAWGSYNSPLHF. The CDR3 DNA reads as TGTGCCAGTAACAAAGAAGCGTGGGGATCCTATAATTCACCCCTCCACTTT.

DNA for the CDR3: TGTGCCAGCAGCCCATCCGGGACAGGGGCTGAGCAGTACTTC. Amino acid sequence: CASSPSGTGAEQYF. The J gene is TRBJ2-7, the V gene TRBV27; 10 bases map to TRBD1. The CDR3 has 14 amino acids. CDR1 MNHEY and CDR2 SMNVEV come from the germline V gene (reference sequence). Trimming took 6 bases from V and 7 from J; bases not matched to a gene: 9.